This TCR beta chain was retrieved from a study of T-cell reconstitution after alpha-beta-depleted transplantation in children (dated by TCRdb to about 2016). For context, the study as a whole: Using TCR repertoire profiling, the study quantitatively followed how T-cell immune reconstitution unfolded in children after TCRalphabeta/CD19-depleted allogeneic hematopoietic cell transplantation.

Including cysteine and phenylalanine, the CDR3 has 12 amino acids. Of all the DNA, just the CDR3 is kept, 36 bases in frame from base 1. The germline V gene yields SGHRS for CDR1 and YFSETQ for CDR2. Trimming takes 5 bases from V and 2 bases from J, and the germline ends sit 2 bases apart. This clonotype has more than one count but fewer than ten. No cognate antigen has been identified for it. The sample holds no much larger clone one base away, and base qualities are not on file. Library method: PCR. Instrument on record: Illumina HiSeq 2500. TCR library preparation used molecular barcoding, with unique molecular identifiers applied to normalize quantification of the TCRbeta repertoire. Using fastp at Q25 and MiXCR, TCRdb reprocessed the public reads and kept productive beta chains. Here each entry gathers all rows of one CDR3 protein and keeps the most common genes and DNA. Counted in this sample were about 500,000 distinct CDR3 sequences; 32% of them appeared once. 2% to 2.5% of the sample lies in the top ten.

This TCR came from a human donor who donated a stem cell graft to a child with aplastic anemia. This specimen was PBMCs from the stem cell graft donor, taken from the stem cell graft. The chain joins TRBV5-1 to TRBJ2-6; no confident D gene assignment can be made. The CDR3 protein sequence reads: CASRAGANVLTF. DNA sequence: TGCGCCAGCAGGGCTGGGGCCAACGTCCTGACTTTC.